This T cell receptor beta chain appears in the sequencing data of a study of blood T cells in healthy people across ages. A sample-barcoded 5' primer and a J-beta primer mix were used in a second PCR of roughly 7 to 11 cycles. TCRdb recomputed calls from the 5' RACE reads with MiXCR, one row per CDR3 protein. The sample consists of around 990,000 distinct CDR3 sequences, around 27% of them appearing once. This clonotype was seen more than once but under ten times. Deletions cut 10 bases from V and 0 bases from J, with 12 bases between. Germline values: CDR1 KGHDR, CDR2 SFDVKD. CDR3 length equals 14 residues. This sample also appeared in a second study, on T cells of mothers and their children.

This TCR was sampled from a girl aged 2-15 years in good health. The V call is TRBV24-1, the J call TRBJ2-1, with a possible D match to TRBD1 (6 bases). The sample taken for sequencing was blood. Here the CDR3 reads CATGDRSSYNEQFF. The CDR3 DNA is TGTGCCACTGGCGACAGGAGCTCCTACAATGAGCAGTTCTTC.